This T cell receptor beta chain was sequenced during a study (dated by TCRdb to between 2014 and 2017). Describing the broader study: Whether tumor-infiltrating Tregs in breast cancer are recruited from blood Tregs or converted in situ from other CD4+ T cell subsets was tested. Broader findings and caveats from the paper: The greatest overlap of tumor-infiltrating Treg TCR alpha and beta sequences was observed with tumor naive CD4+ T cells, followed by blood naive CD4+ T cells. Validation in the larger cohort was restricted to a single TCR beta V-J rearrangement rather than whole repertoires. Tumor memory CD4+ T cell TCR gene usage was found to cluster with blood and lymph node memory CD4+ cells and with lymph node naive CD4+ cells.

CD4+CD25+CD127-/low cells were isolated as Tregs. Tregs, naive and memory CD4+ T cells from tumor, blood and ipsilateral draining lymph nodes of 5 or 6 breast cancer patients underwent full-length TCR alpha and beta sequencing. Tumor tissue and lymph nodes from ipsilateral axillary dissection were perfused with PBS, minced and digested with collagenase I and hyaluronidase. Sorted cell populations were confirmed by FACS to exceed 90% purity. This clonotype was counted at least ten times. Its antigen is still unknown. The record has no base qualities; no much larger clone is one base away. CDR1 LGHNA and CDR2 YSLEER were looked up in the germline V gene. The CDR3 numbers 16 residues from cysteine through phenylalanine. Left in the record is the CDR3 DNA by itself, 48 bases read in frame from the first base. The germline V and J ends show losses of 0 bases and 8 bases respectively, and no gene match explains 6 bases of the junction.

Full-length TCR variable regions were amplified by 5' RACE PCR using constant-region reverse primers, and then by semi-nested PCR using Nested Universal Primer A. The ReliaPrep RNA Cell Miniprep System was used to extract total RNA, which was then reverse transcribed into 5'RACE-ready cDNA with the SMARTer RACE 5'/3' Kit. Multiplex adaptors were used to barcode the full-length TCR alpha and beta libraries, which were then sequenced on an Illumina MiSeq. On the authors' methods: For each of nine subset-tissue groups, sequencing data from the five patients were pooled, and the groups were then compared using unsupervised clustering of TCR gene usage. Repertoire similarity was calculated with the Morisita-Horn index, weighting shared sequences by their contribution to each repertoire. The public reads were reanalyzed by TCRdb: fastp trimming at Q25, MiXCR alignment, in-frame beta chains only. Rows merge per CDR3 protein into single entries with the most common DNA and genes. The V and J calls, along with clone size, are taken from TCRdb and not from the paper's own processing. Present in this sample are 50,000 to 70,000 distinct CDR3 sequences, about a fifth of which were seen just once. About 2.9% of the sample goes to the ten largest clones.

The sequence is built from TRBV4-3 and TRBJ1-6; 8 middle bases align to TRBD1. The TCR originated in a female donor with breast cancer. Sequencing was done on a sample of tumor-infiltrating Tregs sorted from the breast tumor. The encoded CDR3 is CASSQEGGQAYSPLHF. DNA sequence: TGCGCCAGCAGCCAAGAAGGGGGACAGGCCTATTCACCCCTCCACTTT.